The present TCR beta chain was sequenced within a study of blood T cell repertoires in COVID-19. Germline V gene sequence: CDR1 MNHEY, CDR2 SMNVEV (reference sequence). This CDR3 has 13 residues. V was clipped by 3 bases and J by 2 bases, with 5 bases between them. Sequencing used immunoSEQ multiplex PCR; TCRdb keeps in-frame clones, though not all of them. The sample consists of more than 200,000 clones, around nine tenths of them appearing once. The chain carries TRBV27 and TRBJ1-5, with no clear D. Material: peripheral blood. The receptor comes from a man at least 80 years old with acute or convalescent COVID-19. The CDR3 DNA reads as TGTGCCAGCAGTTTCGGGGGCAATCAGCCCCAGCATTTT. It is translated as CASSFGGNQPQHF.